This TCR beta chain was retrieved from a study of early T cells in non-severe SARS-CoV-2 infection. Study background: Sequencing was performed on bulk RNA from unsorted whole blood, leaving chains unpaired. Study-wide points: In VDJdb matching, anti-spike CD8 responses were favored while private and CD4 specificities went missing.

V shed 2 bases and J shed 0 bases, with 8 bases lying between them. CDR3 length: 16 amino acids. CDR1 and CDR2 from the germline V gene are SGHTA and FQGTGA. A word on this clonotype: The antigen is not known.

Unique molecular identifiers were attached to individual cDNA molecules. TCRdb analysed the 5' RACE reads with MiXCR anew, one entry per CDR3 protein. The sample includes some 98,000 distinct CDR3 sequences, 11% seen only once; the top ten take 5.1%. This chain links TRBV7-3 with TRBJ1-6; weak D call: TRBD1 (5 bases). The clonotype comes from an adult who was a healthcare worker with PCR-confirmed SARS-CoV-2 infection or an uninfected control (not recorded which). The sequencing input was whole blood. The CDR3 protein is CASSLRGGSYNSPLHF. In DNA, the CDR3 is TGTGCCAGCAGCTTACGCGGGGGCTCCTATAATTCACCCCTCCACTTT.